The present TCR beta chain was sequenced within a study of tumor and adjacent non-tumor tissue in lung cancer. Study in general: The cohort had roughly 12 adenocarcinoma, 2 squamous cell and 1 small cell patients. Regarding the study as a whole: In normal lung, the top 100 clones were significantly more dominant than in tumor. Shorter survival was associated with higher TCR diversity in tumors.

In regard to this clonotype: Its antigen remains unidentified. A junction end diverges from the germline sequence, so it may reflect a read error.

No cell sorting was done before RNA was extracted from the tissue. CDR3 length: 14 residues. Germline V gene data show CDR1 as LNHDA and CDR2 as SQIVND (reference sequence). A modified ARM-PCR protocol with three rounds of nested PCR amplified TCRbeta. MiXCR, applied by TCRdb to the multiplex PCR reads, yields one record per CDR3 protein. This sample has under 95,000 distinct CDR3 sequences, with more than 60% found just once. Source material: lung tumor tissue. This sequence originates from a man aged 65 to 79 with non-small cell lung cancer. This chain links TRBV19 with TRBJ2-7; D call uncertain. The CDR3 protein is CASKLTRSSYEHYF. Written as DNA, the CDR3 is TGTGCCAGTAAACTGACACGGAGCTCCTACGAGCACTACTTC.